Described below is a single T cell receptor (beta chain) sequence and its context. The source of the sample is a study of OX40 agonist ivuxolimab in advanced cancers. Assay used: immunoSEQ multiplex PCR; TCRdb lists only in-frame clones, some missing. The table includes almost 80,000 clones, approximately 84% detected once. Germline CDR1 is ENHRY and CDR2 is SYGVKD. This CDR3 has 16 residues. With 4 bases removed from V and 1 base from J, the gap between germline ends came to 15 bases. The chain recombines TRBV10-3 with TRBJ2-3; D is perhaps TRBD2 (5 bases). Sequencing was performed on CD4+ or CD8+ T cells sorted from blood, taken in a trial of the OX40 agonist ivuxolimab. This TCR was recovered from an adult with an advanced solid tumor such as melanoma, head and neck, liver or kidney cancer. The CDR3 DNA follows: TGTGCCATCAGTGGCGGGCAGCTCCAGGGCACAGATACGCAGTATTTT. Its translation: CAISGGQLQGTDTQYF.